The TCR beta chain under discussion was sequenced for a study of T-cell reconstitution after alpha-beta-depleted transplantation in children. Study conclusions and caveats: After transplant, at about two months, alpha-beta T cells were reportedly derived from several hundred expanded graft clones. Recipient T cells and thymic progenitors that survived were the source of the high TCRbeta diversity seen at day 60 in some patients.

This clonotype was seen a handful of times. The target antigen is unknown. The authors prepared the TCRbeta library with unique molecular identifiers. TCRdb re-called the PCR reads with MiXCR, one entry per CDR3 protein. In the table there are 540,000 or so distinct CDR3 sequences, under 25% of which are singletons. The V and J ends lost 5 bases and 1 base respectively, with 9 bases between them. CDR1 and CDR2 (germline): SGDLS, YYNGEE. This CDR3 is built from 13 residues. The TCR comes from a boy in the first two years of life who had a stem cell transplant for acute myeloid leukemia, so the T cells may come from the graft donor. J is TRBJ1-1 and V is TRBV9, with a tentative D call TRBD1 (5 bases). The source was PBMCs, mostly from graft donor cells, collected 360 days after TCRalphabeta/CD19-depleted stem cell transplant. The CDR3 spells CASRGEGNTEAFF. The CDR3 bases are TGTGCCAGCAGAGGGGAGGGGAACACTGAAGCTTTCTTT.